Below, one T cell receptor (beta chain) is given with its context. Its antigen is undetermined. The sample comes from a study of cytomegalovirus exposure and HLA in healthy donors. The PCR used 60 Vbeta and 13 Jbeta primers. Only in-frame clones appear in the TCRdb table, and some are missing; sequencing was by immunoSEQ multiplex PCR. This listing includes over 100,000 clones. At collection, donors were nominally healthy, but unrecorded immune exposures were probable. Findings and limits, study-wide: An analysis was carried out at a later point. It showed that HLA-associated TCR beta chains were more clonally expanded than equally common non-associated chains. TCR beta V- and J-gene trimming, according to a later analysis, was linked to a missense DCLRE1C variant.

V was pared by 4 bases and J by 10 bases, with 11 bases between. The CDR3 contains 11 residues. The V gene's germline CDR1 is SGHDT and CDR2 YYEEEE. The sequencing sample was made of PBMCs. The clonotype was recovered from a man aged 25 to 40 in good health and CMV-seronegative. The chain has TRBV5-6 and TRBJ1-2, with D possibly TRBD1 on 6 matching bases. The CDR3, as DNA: TGTGCCAGCAGCGCAAACAGGGACTACACCTTC. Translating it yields CASSANRDYTF.